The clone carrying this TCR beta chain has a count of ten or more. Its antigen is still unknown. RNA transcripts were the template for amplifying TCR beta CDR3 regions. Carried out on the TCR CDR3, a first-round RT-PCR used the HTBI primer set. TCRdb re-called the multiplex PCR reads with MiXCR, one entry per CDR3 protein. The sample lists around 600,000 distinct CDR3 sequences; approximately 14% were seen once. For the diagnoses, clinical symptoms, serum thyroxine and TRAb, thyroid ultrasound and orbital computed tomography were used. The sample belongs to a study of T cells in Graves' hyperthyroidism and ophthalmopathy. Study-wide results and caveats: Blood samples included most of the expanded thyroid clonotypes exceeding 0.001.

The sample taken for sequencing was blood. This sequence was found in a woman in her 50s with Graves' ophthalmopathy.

The CDR3 loop is CASSSRDQAEAFF. DNA of the CDR3: TGTGCCAGCAGTTCCCGTGACCAGGCTGAAGCTTTCTTT. This chain joins TRBV28 and TRBJ1-1; D unclear. V lost 4 bases and J 6 bases, leaving 12 bases between the germline ends. Germline CDR1 reads MDHEN; CDR2 reads SYDVKM. The CDR3 loop spans 13 amino acids.